This TCR beta chain was identified during a study of response to subunit inactivated influenza vaccine. The V gene's germline CDR1 is MNHEY and CDR2 SVGAGI. The CDR3 spans 18 residues. V dropped 4 bases and J dropped 1; count of bases not matched to a gene: 13. TCRdb processed the RT-PCR reads anew with MiXCR; each CDR3 protein has one entry. The sample shows about 190,000 distinct CDR3 sequences, about an eighth of them seen only once. This specimen consisted of CD8+ T cells sorted from PBMCs, obtained 5 days after vaccination. The receptor was derived from a man aged 45 to 65 who received an inactivated influenza vaccine. The rearrangement links TRBV6-5 to TRBJ2-5, with 9 nucleotides matching TRBD1. This CDR3 reads CASSSGQGSTLAQETQYF. Here the CDR3 DNA reads TGTGCCAGCAGTTCCGGACAGGGGAGTACGCTCGCCCAAGAGACCCAGTACTTC.